One and the same sample provided the 15 T cell receptor beta chains below, sequenced in a study of graft-versus-host responses after intestinal transplantation. The antigens for these receptors are not known. Assay used: immunoSEQ multiplex PCR; TCRdb lists only in-frame clones, some missing. The table includes around 40,000 clones, approximately 95% detected once. The sequenced sample was unstimulated CD4+ T cells sorted from spleen or lymph node cells, obtained before transplant. The source is a human donor who was the organ donor for an intestinal transplant.

This chain uses TRBV5-1 with TRBJ1-6, with D possibly matching TRBD1 (5 bases). The CDR3 totals 17 residues. V dropped 0 bases and J dropped 8 bases, with 18 bases sitting between them. Germline V CDR1 and CDR2: SGHRS, YFSETQ. The CDR3: CASSLGAYGRVDSPLHF. CDR3 DNA: TGCGCCAGCAGCTTGGGTGCCTACGGCAGGGTGGATTCACCCCTCCACTTT. The full variable domain, in which reference TRBV5-1 and TRBJ1-6 provide the parts outside the CDR3, is KAGVTQTPRYLIKTRGQQVTLSCSPISGHRSVSWYQQTPGQGLQFLFEYFSETQRNKGNFPGRFSGRQFSNSRSEMNVSTLELGDSALYLCASSLGAYGRVDSPLHFGNGTRLTVT.

The rearrangement uses TRBV5-6 and TRBJ2-5; D gene unclear. V was pared by 1 base and J by 3 bases, with 4 bases between. Germline lookup yields CDR1 SGHDT and CDR2 YYEEEE. This CDR3 has 12 residues. CDR3 nucleotide sequence: TGTGCCAGCAGCTTGACAAAAGAGACCCAGTACTTC. It yields the protein CASSLTKETQYF.

The chain uses TRBV6-1 and TRBJ1-1; D is unclear. The germline V gene has CDR1 MNHNS and CDR2 SASEGT. The CDR3 is made up of 13 amino acids. V lost 3 bases, J lost 1 base, and 6 bases lay in between. CDR3 in DNA: TGTGCCAGCAGTGAGTACAGGAACACTGAAGCTTTCTTT. The encoded protein is CASSEYRNTEAFF.

The rearrangement uses TRBV5-6 and TRBJ2-7; tentatively, D is TRBD2 (6 bases). V lost 6 bases and J 0 bases, leaving 16 bases between the germline ends. Germline-derived CDR1 and CDR2 are SGHDT and YYEEEE. This CDR3 comprises 15 residues. Written as DNA, the CDR3 is TGTGCCAGCAACCTGGACTACTCTATCTCCTACGAGCAGTACTTC. Encoded protein: CASNLDYSISYEQYF.

This sequence joins TRBV10-3 and TRBJ1-1; D ambiguous. This CDR3 is 13 amino acids long. Germline-derived CDR1 and CDR2 are ENHRY and SYGVKD. V shed 2 bases and J shed 9 bases, with 13 bases lying between them. The chain's CDR3 is CAISESPGQKAFF. The CDR3 nucleotides read TGTGCCATCAGTGAGAGTCCAGGTCAAAAAGCTTTCTTT.

CDR3 bases: TGTGCCAGCAGTCCCCCCACTAGCGGAATAGCCAAAAACATTCAGTACTTC. Encoded protein: CASSPPTSGIAKNIQYF. The chain recombines TRBV28 with TRBJ2-4, with 8 bases fitting TRBD2. With 5 bases clipped from V and 0 bases from J, the junction kept 9 bases outside the gene matches. The CDR3 runs to 17 residues. The germline V gene has CDR1 MDHEN and CDR2 SYDVKM.

The chain employs TRBV28 and TRBJ1-1; D possibly corresponds to TRBD1 (5 bases). The CDR3 contains 13 residues. Germline loops: CDR1 MDHEN, CDR2 SYDVKM. Trimming took off 3 bases at V and 3 bases at J, with 8 bases between the two ends. The chain's CDR3 is CASSFGADTEAFF. The CDR3 DNA is TGTGCCAGCAGTTTCGGGGCAGACACTGAAGCTTTCTTT.

CDR3 sequence: CSVALTRSSSTDTQYF. The CDR3 DNA sequence: TGCAGCGTTGCACTTACCAGGTCCTCTAGCACAGATACGCAGTATTTT. The V call is TRBV29-1, the J call TRBJ2-3; D not resolved. In germline, CDR1 is SQVTM, CDR2 ANQGSEA. This CDR3 spans 16 amino acids. V lost 4 bases and J lost 0, with 17 bases in between.

J is TRBJ2-2 and V is TRBV10-1; 9 bases align to TRBD2. Per germline, CDR1 WNHNN and CDR2 SYGVQD (reference sequence). Losses at the gene ends were 4 bases for V and 3 bases for J; bases not matched to a gene: 6. The CDR3 length is 16 residues. CDR3 sequence (DNA): TGCGCCAGCAGTGTGAGCGGGGGGACGGACACCGGGGAGCTGTTTTTT. Translation: CASSVSGGTDTGELFF.

Only a few counts were recorded for this clone. The chain is built from TRBV19 and TRBJ1-1; TRBD1 might be the D (6 bases). Germline CDR1 and CDR2: LNHDA and SQIVND (reference sequence). CDR3 length: 14 amino acids. Trimming removed 7 bases from V and 2 bases from J, with 14 bases in between. The CDR3 sequence: CASTSDRLNTEAFF. CDR3 sequence (DNA): TGTGCCAGTACCAGTGACAGGCTCAACACTGAAGCTTTCTTT.

The rearrangement joins TRBV19 to TRBJ1-1; tentative D call: TRBD1 (5 bases). V was pared by 10 bases and J by 4 bases, with 16 bases between. Germline V gene sequence: CDR1 LNHDA, CDR2 SQIVND (reference sequence). The CDR3 contains 13 residues. The CDR3: CAIQGGSGTEAFF. Written as DNA, the CDR3 is TGTGCCATTCAGGGCGGGTCAGGCACTGAAGCTTTCTTT.

The V and J genes are TRBV6-1 and TRBJ1-6, with TRBD1 matching over 7 bases. With V trimmed by 6 bases and J by 10 bases, 6 bases remained unmatched. This CDR3 is 13 amino acids long. The germline V gene has CDR1 MNHNS and CDR2 SASEGT. In nucleotides, the CDR3 is TGTGCCAGCAGCATGACAGGGAACTCACCCCTCCACTTT. Protein sequence: CASSMTGNSPLHF.

The V gene is TRBV6-6, the J gene TRBJ2-1; 10 bases line up with TRBD2. The CDR3 has 16 amino acids. Germline V gene data show CDR1 as MNHNY and CDR2 as SVGAGI (reference sequence). V lost 4 bases, J lost 7 bases, and 10 bases stayed unmatched. CDR3 DNA: TGTGCCAGCAGTTCCCAGCGGGGGGGATCCTTTAATGAGCAGTTCTTC. This codes for CASSSQRGGSFNEQFF.

V gene TRBV15 combines with J gene TRBJ2-7; TRBD1 agrees at 8 bases. CDR1 and CDR2 (germline): LNHNV, YYDKDF (reference sequence). Trimming at V came to 6 bases and at J to 1 base, leaving 2 bases not matched to a gene. This CDR3 spans 13 amino acids. CDR3 nucleotides: TGTGCCACCAGTGACAGGGGTTCCTACGAGCAGTACTTC. Its protein is CATSDRGSYEQYF.

The chain recombines TRBV23-1 with TRBJ1-6, with D unresolved. TRBV23-1 is labeled an ORF, and its function is uncertain. The CDR3 is made up of 16 amino acids. V lost 4 bases and J 5 bases, leaving 15 bases between the germline ends. This CDR3 reads CASSRGVARNNSPLHF. The CDR3, as DNA: TGCGCCAGCAGTCGAGGTGTAGCCAGGAATAATTCACCCCTCCACTTT.